Below are 26 T cell receptor beta chains sequenced from a single sample in a study of early T cells in non-severe SARS-CoV-2 infection. In TCRdb, the 5' RACE reads were re-called with MiXCR into one record per CDR3 protein. The table records 30,000 to 40,000 distinct CDR3 sequences, roughly 4.8% of them present only once. Sequencing was carried out using whole blood. The receptors originated from an adult who was a healthcare worker with PCR-confirmed SARS-CoV-2 infection or an uninfected control (not recorded which).

This rearrangement joins TRBV6-6 to TRBJ1-3, with D unclear. This CDR3 is built from 14 residues. Germline V CDR1 and CDR2: MNHNY, SVGAGI (reference sequence). The V and J ends lost 4 bases and 3 bases respectively, with 10 bases between them. The CDR3 loop is CASSSFLGGNTIYF. In DNA form, the CDR3 reads TGTGCCAGCAGTTCCTTTCTCGGTGGAAACACCATATATTTT.

Many counts were recorded for this clonotype. The chain links TRBV4-1 to TRBJ2-1; D not resolved. The CDR3 covers 16 residues. Germline assignment: CDR1 MGHRA and CDR2 YSYEKL. Trimming removed 1 base at V and 1 base at J, with 11 bases between. The CDR3 nucleotides read TGCGCCAGCAGCCAAGTCGGCAGGTCATCCTACAATGAGCAGTTCTTC. Translated: CASSQVGRSSYNEQFF.

This clonotype appeared many times. The chain links TRBV7-9 to TRBJ2-1; the D gene could be TRBD1 or TRBD2 (5 bases each). V gave up 1 base and J gave up 6 bases, with 10 bases separating them. CDR3 length: 14 amino acids. Germline V gene sequence: CDR1 SEHNR, CDR2 FQNEAQ (reference sequence). The CDR3 sequence is CASSLVGGTNEQFF. CDR3 bases: TGTGCCAGCAGCTTAGTGGGTGGGACCAATGAGCAGTTCTTC.

This clonotype was detected ten times or more. The V gene is TRBV5-5, the J gene TRBJ2-3; a possible D gene is TRBD2 (5 bases). CDR1 is SGHKS, CDR2 YYEKEE, per germline (reference sequence). The CDR3 contains 14 residues. Trimming cost V 2 bases and J 2 bases, with 9 bases left between them. The CDR3 region has the DNA TGTGCCAGCAGCTTTGGGAGTTTCACAGATACGCAGTATTTT. Its translation is CASSFGSFTDTQYF.

This clonotype was seen repeatedly, ten times or more. V usage is TRBV10-3 and J usage is TRBJ2-1; D is uncertain. V was clipped by 5 bases and J by 0 bases, with 11 bases between them. In germline, CDR1 is ENHRY, CDR2 SYGVKD. This CDR3 contains 15 residues. Written as DNA, the CDR3 is TGTGCCATCAGTCCGACCAATCCCTCCTACAATGAGCAGTTCTTC. This codes for CAISPTNPSYNEQFF.

This clonotype was counted ten times or more. The J gene is TRBJ2-5, the V gene TRBV6-6; 8 nucleotides agree with TRBD1. V trimming: 3 bases; J trimming: 5 bases; junction bases outside the gene matches: 14. The V gene's germline CDR1 is MNHNY and CDR2 SVGAGI (reference sequence). This CDR3 has 17 residues. The CDR3 DNA follows: TGTGCCAGCAGTTATCTTTCCACCCCCAGGGGGCAGGAGACCCAGTACTTC. Translation: CASSYLSTPRGQETQYF.

This clonotype showed up many times. This chain connects TRBV4-1 to TRBJ2-1, with TRBD2 identical over 9 bases. The V segment lost 1 base and the J segment 6 bases; nucleotides outside the gene matches: 7. The CDR3 covers 16 residues. Germline loops: CDR1 MGHRA, CDR2 YSYEKL. This CDR3 is CASSQGAGGLGNEQFF. The CDR3 coding sequence is TGCGCCAGCAGCCAAGGGGCGGGGGGGCTTGGCAATGAGCAGTTCTTC.

There are a few counts of this clonotype. CDR3 bases: TGTGCCAGCAGCTTAATGGGGGATTATGGCTACACCTTC. Residues: CASSLMGDYGYTF. This chain uses TRBV7-2 with TRBJ1-2, with TRBD1 as a possible D gene (5 bases). The CDR3 sequence is 13 residues long. Germline assignment: CDR1 SGHTA and CDR2 FQGNSA. The V and J ends lost 2 bases and 5 bases respectively, with 9 bases between them.

In this sample, this clonotype turned up a few times. This chain connects TRBV10-3 to TRBJ2-7; weak D call: TRBD1 (7 bases). Germline CDR1 is ENHRY and CDR2 is SYGVKD. CDR3 length equals 13 residues. V was trimmed by 9 bases and J by 6 bases, leaving 18 bases between them. CDR3 protein: CAITGTAEGEQYF. The DNA of the CDR3 is TGTGCCATAACCGGGACAGCGGAGGGCGAGCAGTACTTC.

In this sample, this clonotype turned up a few times. This chain joins TRBV2 and TRBJ2-3; D gene uncertain. The V gene's germline CDR1 is SNHLY and CDR2 FYNNEI. The germline V and J ends were trimmed by 4 bases and 1 base, with 12 bases remaining between them. CDR3 length equals 15 residues. CDR3 amino acids: CASSVLSGRTDTQYF. The CDR3 DNA is TGTGCCAGCAGTGTACTTTCTGGACGCACAGATACGCAGTATTTT.

This clonotype was counted many times. V and J are TRBV6-6 and TRBJ2-3; D perhaps matches TRBD1 (6 bases). The CDR3 covers 14 residues. V was shortened by 6 bases and J by 8 bases, with 18 bases between the two germline ends. Per the germline V gene, CDR1 is MNHNY and CDR2 is SVGAGI (reference sequence). The CDR3 region is CASRDGTPLGTQYF. The CDR3 bases are TGTGCCAGCAGAGACGGGACACCTTTAGGTACGCAGTATTTT.

This clonotype was picked up many times. The chain links TRBV7-9 to TRBJ1-6; no clear D. Germline CDR1 SEHNR, CDR2 FQNEAQ (reference sequence). Trimming shortened V by 7 bases and J by 8 bases, and 12 bases separated the two germline ends. The CDR3 spans 13 residues. CDR3 DNA: TGTGCCAGCATCGACGGCGGCGATTCACCCCTCCACTTT. Translating gives CASIDGGDSPLHF.

This clonotype was seen ten or more times. V is TRBV15 and J is TRBJ1-4; D unresolved. Germline CDR1 and CDR2: LNHNV and YYDKDF (reference sequence). The CDR3 runs 13 residues. V gave up 5 bases and J gave up 4 bases, with 8 bases separating them. DNA of the CDR3: TGTGCCACCAGCCGAGGAAATAATGAAAAACTGTTTTTT. The encoded protein is CATSRGNNEKLFF.

This clonotype has more than one count but fewer than ten. V usage is TRBV9 and J usage is TRBJ1-5; D is unclear. Trimming shortened V by 0 bases and J by 0 bases, and 10 bases separated the two germline ends. The CDR3 runs to 16 residues. From germline, CDR1 is SGDLS and CDR2 YYNGEE. This CDR3 reads CASSVVGEYSNQPQHF. The CDR3 coding sequence is TGTGCCAGCAGCGTAGTCGGGGAGTATAGCAATCAGCCCCAGCATTTT.

This clonotype was counted many times. This chain links TRBV19 with TRBJ1-5; D gene unclear. The CDR3 runs 14 residues. Trimming took off 3 bases at V and 7 bases at J, with 13 bases between the two ends. In germline, CDR1 is LNHDA, CDR2 SQIVND (reference sequence). The CDR3 DNA reads as TGTGCCAGTAGTATCGACGGTCCTGGGCAGCCCCAGCATTTT. The encoded protein is CASSIDGPGQPQHF.

Only a few counts were recorded for this clonotype. CDR3 in amino acids: CAISQGANYGYTF. Here the CDR3 DNA reads TGTGCCATCTCACAGGGAGCTAACTATGGCTACACCTTC. The V and J genes are TRBV7-8 and TRBJ1-2, with TRBD1 as a possible D gene (6 bases). CDR1 and CDR2 (germline): SGHVS, FQNEAQ. The CDR3 is made up of 13 amino acids. V was shortened by 10 bases and J by 0 bases, with 12 bases between the two germline ends.

The chain uses TRBV7-9 and TRBJ1-2; D is uncertain. The length of the CDR3 is 12 residues. The germline V gene has CDR1 SEHNR and CDR2 FQNEAQ (reference sequence). Trimming shortened V by 4 bases and J by 2 bases, and 5 bases separated the two germline ends. The chain's CDR3 is CASSSRNYGYTF. The CDR3 nucleotides read TGTGCCAGCAGCTCCAGGAACTATGGCTACACCTTC.

This clonotype was counted ten times or more. This chain connects TRBV20-1 to TRBJ1-6, with D perhaps matching TRBD1 (6 bases). CDR1 is DFQATT and CDR2 is SNEGSKA in the germline V gene (reference sequence). The CDR3 spans 12 residues. The V and J ends lost 0 bases and 9 bases respectively, with 6 bases between them. The CDR3: CSAREGASPLHF. CDR3 DNA: TGCAGTGCTAGAGAGGGGGCTTCACCCCTCCACTTT.

This clonotype has more than one count but fewer than ten. The chain carries TRBV3-1 and TRBJ1-1, with D perhaps TRBD1 (5 bases). Per germline, CDR1 LGHDT and CDR2 YNNKEL (reference sequence). This CDR3 is 15 amino acids long. Trimming removed 6 bases at V and 2 bases at J, with 16 bases between. CDR3 protein: CASSPGARDNTEAFF. For the CDR3, the DNA is TGTGCCAGCAGTCCTGGGGCCCGGGACAACACTGAAGCTTTCTTT. Combining the CDR3 with reference TRBV3-1 and TRBJ1-1 gives the whole variable domain DTAVSQTPKYLVTQMGNDKSIKCEQNLGHDTMYWYKQDSKKFLKIMFSYNNKELIINETVPNRFSPKSPDKAHLNLHINSLELGDSAVYFCASSPGARDNTEAFFGQGTRLTVV.

This clonotype was recorded at least ten times. This chain connects TRBV6-1 to TRBJ1-2; 7 positions agree with TRBD1. Germline-derived CDR1 and CDR2 are MNHNS and SASEGT. Losses at the gene ends were 2 bases for V and 4 bases for J; bases not matched to a gene: 4. The CDR3 totals 14 residues. CDR3 nucleotides: TGTGCCAGCAGTGAAAGGGACAGAGCCTATGGCTACACCTTC. Amino acids: CASSERDRAYGYTF.

This clonotype was detected many times. CDR3 sequence (DNA): TGTGCCAGCAGCCAACTGACAGGGGCCGGAAACACCATATATTTT. Amino acids: CASSQLTGAGNTIYF. J is TRBJ1-3 and V is TRBV3-1; 8 positions match TRBD1. V shed 2 bases, J shed 4 bases, and the junction held 4 bases outside the gene matches. CDR1 and CDR2 from the germline V gene are LGHDT and YNNKEL (reference sequence). This CDR3 is built from 15 residues.

There are many counts of this clonotype. CDR3 sequence: CASSLDSAPYNEQFF. The CDR3 DNA sequence: TGCGCCAGCAGCTTGGACAGCGCCCCCTACAATGAGCAGTTCTTC. The chain links TRBV5-1 to TRBJ2-1, with D unresolved. The CDR3 contains 15 residues. V lost 0 bases and J lost 2, with 9 bases in between. Germline V gives CDR1 SGHRS, CDR2 YFSETQ.

This clonotype was detected many times. The V and J genes are TRBV20-1 and TRBJ2-1, with D possibly matching TRBD2 (6 bases). Trimming took off 6 bases at V and 7 bases at J, with 10 bases between the two ends. CDR3 length: 11 residues. Germline assignment: CDR1 DFQATT and CDR2 SNEGSKA (reference sequence). CDR3 sequence (DNA): TGCAGTGCACACCGGGAGAATGAGCAGTTCTTC. Translated: CSAHRENEQFF.

There are many counts of this clonotype. The rearrangement links TRBV7-2 to TRBJ2-1; D call uncertain. The CDR3 extends over 15 amino acids. The germline V gene has CDR1 SGHTA and CDR2 FQGNSA. Deletions cut 1 base from V and 0 bases from J, with 7 bases between. As DNA, the CDR3 is TGTGCCAGCAGCTTAGAGCGCCGCTCCTACAATGAGCAGTTCTTC. This gives the protein CASSLERRSYNEQFF. Together with reference TRBV7-2 and TRBJ2-1, the CDR3 gives the full variable domain: GAGVSQSPSNKVTEKGKDVELRCDPISGHTALYWYRQSLGQGLEFLIYFQGNSAPDKSGLPSDRFSAERTGGSVSTLTIQRTQQEDSAVYLCASSLERRSYNEQFFGPGTRLTVL.

This clonotype was counted ten times or more. This rearrangement joins TRBV7-3 to TRBJ2-1; 11 bases are a match to TRBD2. The germline V gene has CDR1 SGHTA and CDR2 FQGTGA. CDR3 length equals 16 residues. With V trimmed by 3 bases and J by 4 bases, 5 bases remained unmatched. The DNA of the CDR3 is TGTGCCAGCAGCTTCTCGCTAGCGGGGGGATACAATGAGCAGTTCTTC. Amino acids: CASSFSLAGGYNEQFF.

This clonotype was detected ten times or more. The CDR3 region is CASSPEAGGSYEQYF. CDR3 DNA sequence: TGTGCCAGCAGCCCTGAGGCGGGGGGTTCCTACGAGCAGTACTTC. V is TRBV3-1 and J is TRBJ2-7, with 8 nucleotides matching TRBD2. After removal of 4 bases from V and 1 base from J, the junction contained 6 bases not matched to a gene. Germline CDR1 reads LGHDT; CDR2 reads YNNKEL (reference sequence). CDR3 size: 15 residues.